This T cell receptor beta chain was identified in a study of T-cell memory formation after mild COVID-19. Study outcomes and limitations: Confirmation of SARS-CoV-2 specificity was lacking for second-wave clones peaking day 37. CM and EM subsets held most contracting CD4+ clones; EMRA held CD8+ ones.

TCRdb reprocessed the 5' RACE reads with MiXCR, giving one entry per CDR3 protein. The sample holds fewer than 450,000 distinct CDR3 sequences; 20% to 25% are singletons and the top ten take around 8.7%. The CDR3 length is 17 residues. Germline loops: CDR1 SGHVS, CDR2 FQNEAQ. The trim removed 1 base at V and 3 bases at J, leaving 9 bases unmatched. This clonotype was counted a few times. Its cognate antigen is unknown. The origin of this receptor is an adult woman who had mild COVID-19 (a few samples of this study predate the infection). Cell type and time point are not known. The material sequenced was PBMCs or a T cell subset sorted from them (not recorded which). This sequence joins TRBV7-8 and TRBJ2-5, with 9 nucleotides matching TRBD2. The CDR3 protein is CASSLVVREGPEETQYF. CDR3 nucleotides: TGTGCCAGCAGCTTAGTCGTGCGGGAGGGCCCTGAAGAGACCCAGTACTTC.